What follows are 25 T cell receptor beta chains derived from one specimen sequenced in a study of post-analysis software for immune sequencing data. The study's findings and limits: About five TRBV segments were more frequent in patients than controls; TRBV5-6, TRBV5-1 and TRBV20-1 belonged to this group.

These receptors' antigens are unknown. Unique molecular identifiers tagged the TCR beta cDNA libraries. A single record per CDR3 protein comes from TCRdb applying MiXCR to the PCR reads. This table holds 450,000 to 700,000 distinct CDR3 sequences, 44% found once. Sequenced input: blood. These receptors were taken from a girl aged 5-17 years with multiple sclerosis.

CDR3 sequence: CASSPPGLAGGPEQFF. CDR3 DNA sequence: TGCGCCAGCAGCCCGCCGGGACTAGCGGGAGGGCCTGAGCAGTTCTTC. V is TRBV4-1 and J is TRBJ2-1; TRBD2 matches 16 bases. Germline V gene sequence: CDR1 MGHRA, CDR2 YSYEKL. V gave up 4 bases and J gave up 9 bases; unmatched junction bases: 6. CDR3 size: 16 residues.

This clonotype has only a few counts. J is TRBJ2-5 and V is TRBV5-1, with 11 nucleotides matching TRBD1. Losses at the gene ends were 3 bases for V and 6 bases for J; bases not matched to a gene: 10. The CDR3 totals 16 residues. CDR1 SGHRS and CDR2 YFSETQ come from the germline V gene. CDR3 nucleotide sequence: TGCGCCAGCAGCTCGACGGGAGGACAGGGGGCGAAGACCCAGTACTTC. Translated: CASSSTGGQGAKTQYF.

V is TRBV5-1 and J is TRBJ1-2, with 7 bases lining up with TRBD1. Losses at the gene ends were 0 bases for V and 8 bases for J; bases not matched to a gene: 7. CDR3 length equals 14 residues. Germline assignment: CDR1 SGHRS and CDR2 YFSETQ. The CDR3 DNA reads TGCGCCAGCAGCTTGGCAACAGGGGCCGACGGCTACACCTTC. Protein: CASSLATGADGYTF.

CDR3 residues: CASSLVWDRETQYF. DNA of the CDR3: TGTGCCAGCAGCTTAGTTTGGGACCGGGAGACCCAGTACTTC. The J gene is TRBJ2-5, the V gene TRBV7-8, with D perhaps given as TRBD1 or TRBD2 (5 bases each). Deletions cut 1 base from V and 5 bases from J, with 11 bases between. The CDR3 totals 14 residues. Germline assignment: CDR1 SGHVS and CDR2 FQNEAQ.

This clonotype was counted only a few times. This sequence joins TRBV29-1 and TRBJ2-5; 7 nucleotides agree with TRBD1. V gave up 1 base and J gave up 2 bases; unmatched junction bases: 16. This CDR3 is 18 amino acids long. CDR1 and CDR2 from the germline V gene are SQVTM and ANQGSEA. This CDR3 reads CSVEALGKPGQSQETQYF. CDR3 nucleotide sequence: TGCAGCGTTGAAGCCCTAGGGAAGCCGGGACAGTCACAAGAGACCCAGTACTTC.

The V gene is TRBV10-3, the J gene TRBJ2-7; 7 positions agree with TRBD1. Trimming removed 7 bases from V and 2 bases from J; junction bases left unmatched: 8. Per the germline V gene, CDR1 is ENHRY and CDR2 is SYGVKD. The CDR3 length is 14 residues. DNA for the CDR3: TGTGCCATCACCCAAGGGGGCAGTCCCTACGAGCAGTACTTC. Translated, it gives CAITQGGSPYEQYF.

CDR3 loop: CASSSYLDEQFF. The DNA of the CDR3 is TGTGCCAGCAGCTCCTATCTGGATGAGCAGTTCTTC. The chain uses TRBV7-2 and TRBJ2-1; no clear D gene. This CDR3 has 12 residues. V lost 4 bases, J lost 8 bases, and 9 bases lay in between. Germline V lookup: CDR1 SGHTA, CDR2 FQGNSA.

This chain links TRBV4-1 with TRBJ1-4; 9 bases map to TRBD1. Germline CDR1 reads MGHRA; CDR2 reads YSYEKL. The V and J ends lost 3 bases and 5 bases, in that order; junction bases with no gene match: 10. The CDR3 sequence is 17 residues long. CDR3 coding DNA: TGCGCCAGCAGCCACTACCCTCCGGGACAGGGCAATGAAAAACTGTTTTTT. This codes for CASSHYPPGQGNEKLFF.

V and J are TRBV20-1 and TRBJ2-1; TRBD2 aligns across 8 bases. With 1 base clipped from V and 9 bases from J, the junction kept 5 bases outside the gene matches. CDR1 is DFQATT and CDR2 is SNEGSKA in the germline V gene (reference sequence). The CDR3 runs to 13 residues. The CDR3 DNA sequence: TGCAGTGCTAGAGCGGGGGGGCTGAGTGAGCAGTTCTTC. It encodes CSARAGGLSEQFF.

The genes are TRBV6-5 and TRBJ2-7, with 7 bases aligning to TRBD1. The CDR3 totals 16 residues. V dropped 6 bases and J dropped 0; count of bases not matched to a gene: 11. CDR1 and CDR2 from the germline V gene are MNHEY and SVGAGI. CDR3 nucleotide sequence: TGTGCCAGCAGACGGATAGGACAGGCAATCTCCTACGAGCAGTACTTC. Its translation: CASRRIGQAISYEQYF.

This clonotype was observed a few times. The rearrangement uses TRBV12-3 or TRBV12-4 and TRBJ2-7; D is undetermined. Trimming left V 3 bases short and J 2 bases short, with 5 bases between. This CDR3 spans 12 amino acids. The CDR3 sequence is CASSFQAYEQYF. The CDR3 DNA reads TGTGCCAGCAGTTTTCAGGCCTACGAGCAGTACTTC.

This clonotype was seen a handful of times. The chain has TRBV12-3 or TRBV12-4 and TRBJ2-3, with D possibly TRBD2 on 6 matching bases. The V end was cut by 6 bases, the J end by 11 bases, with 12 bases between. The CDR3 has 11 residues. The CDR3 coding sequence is TGTGCCAGCAGCTCTTACGGGGGGCAGTATTTT. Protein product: CASSSYGGQYF.

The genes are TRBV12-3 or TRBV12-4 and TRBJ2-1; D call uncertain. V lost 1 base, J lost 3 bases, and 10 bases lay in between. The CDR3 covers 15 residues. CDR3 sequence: CASSLEQHFYNEQFF. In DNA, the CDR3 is TGTGCCAGCAGTTTAGAACAACACTTCTACAATGAGCAGTTCTTC.

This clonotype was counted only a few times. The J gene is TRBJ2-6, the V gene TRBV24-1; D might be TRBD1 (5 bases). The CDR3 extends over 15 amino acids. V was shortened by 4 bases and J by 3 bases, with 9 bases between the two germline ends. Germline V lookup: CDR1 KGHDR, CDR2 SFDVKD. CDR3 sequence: CATSEGALGANVLTF. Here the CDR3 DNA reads TGTGCCACCAGTGAAGGGGCGCTTGGGGCCAACGTCCTGACTTTC.

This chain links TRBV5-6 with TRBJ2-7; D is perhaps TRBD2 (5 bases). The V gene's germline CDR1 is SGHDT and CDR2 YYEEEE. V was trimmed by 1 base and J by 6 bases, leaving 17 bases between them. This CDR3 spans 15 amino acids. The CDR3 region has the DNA TGTGCCAGCAGCTTGTTATCACGGAGGACGGGCGAGCAGTACTTC. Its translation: CASSLLSRRTGEQYF.

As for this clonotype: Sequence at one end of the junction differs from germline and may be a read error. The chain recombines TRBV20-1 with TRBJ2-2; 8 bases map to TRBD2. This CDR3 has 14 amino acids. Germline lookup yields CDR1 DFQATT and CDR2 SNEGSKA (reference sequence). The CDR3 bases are TGCAGTGCGCAGACTAACGGGAGGGGCGGGGAGTTGTTTTTT. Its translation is CSAQTNGRGGELFF.

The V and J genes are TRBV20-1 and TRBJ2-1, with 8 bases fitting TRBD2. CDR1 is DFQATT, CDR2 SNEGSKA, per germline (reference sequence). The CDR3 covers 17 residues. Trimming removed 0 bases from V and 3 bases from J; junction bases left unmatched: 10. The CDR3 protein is CSAREGERELNYNEQFF. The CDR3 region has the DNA TGCAGTGCTAGAGAGGGGGAGCGGGAGTTAAACTACAATGAGCAGTTCTTC.

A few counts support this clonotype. The chain's CDR3 is CASSLEAGQDYGYTF. The DNA of the CDR3 is TGCGCCAGCAGCTTGGAGGCAGGGCAGGACTATGGCTACACCTTC. V is TRBV5-1 and J is TRBJ1-2; perhaps TRBD1 as D (5 bases). The V and J ends lost 0 bases and 3 bases respectively, with 12 bases between them. This CDR3 has 15 amino acids. Germline V gene lookup returns CDR1 SGHRS and CDR2 YFSETQ.

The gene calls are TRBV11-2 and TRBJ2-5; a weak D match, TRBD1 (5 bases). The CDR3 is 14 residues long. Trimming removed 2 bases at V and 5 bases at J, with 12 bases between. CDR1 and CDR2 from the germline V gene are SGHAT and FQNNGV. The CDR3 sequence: CASSLQGFRETQYF. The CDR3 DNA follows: TGTGCCAGCAGCTTACAGGGTTTTCGGGAGACCCAGTACTTC.

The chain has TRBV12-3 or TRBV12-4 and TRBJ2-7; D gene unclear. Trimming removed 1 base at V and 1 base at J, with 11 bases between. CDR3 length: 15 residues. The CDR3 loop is CASSLGTEFSYEQYF. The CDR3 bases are TGTGCCAGCAGTTTAGGGACGGAATTTTCCTACGAGCAGTACTTC.

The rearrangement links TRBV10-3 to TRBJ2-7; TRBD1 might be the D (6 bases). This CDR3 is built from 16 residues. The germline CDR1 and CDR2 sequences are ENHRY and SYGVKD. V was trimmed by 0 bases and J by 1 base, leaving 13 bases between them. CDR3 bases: TGTGCCATCAGTGAGTCGGGCAGGGGCCCATCCTACGAGCAGTACTTC. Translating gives CAISESGRGPSYEQYF.

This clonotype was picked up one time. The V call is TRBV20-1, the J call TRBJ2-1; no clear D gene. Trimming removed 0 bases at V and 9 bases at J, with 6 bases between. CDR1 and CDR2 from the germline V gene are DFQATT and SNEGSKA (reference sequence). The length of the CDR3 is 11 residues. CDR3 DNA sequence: TGCAGTGCTAGAGATCCCGGTGAGCAGTTCTTC. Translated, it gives CSARDPGEQFF.

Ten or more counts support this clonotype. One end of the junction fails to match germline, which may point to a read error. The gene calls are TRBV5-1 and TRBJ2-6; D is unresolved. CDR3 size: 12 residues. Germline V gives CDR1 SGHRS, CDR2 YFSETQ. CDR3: CASRSGANVLTF. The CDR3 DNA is TGTGCCAGCAGGTCTGGGGCCAACGTCCTGACTTTC.

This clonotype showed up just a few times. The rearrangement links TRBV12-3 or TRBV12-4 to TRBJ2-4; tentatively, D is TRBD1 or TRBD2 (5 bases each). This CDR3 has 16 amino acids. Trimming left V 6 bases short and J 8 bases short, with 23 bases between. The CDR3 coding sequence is TGTGCCAGCAGCCGAGTCAGCCGGGACCGACCCTACATTCAGTACTTC. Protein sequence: CASSRVSRDRPYIQYF.

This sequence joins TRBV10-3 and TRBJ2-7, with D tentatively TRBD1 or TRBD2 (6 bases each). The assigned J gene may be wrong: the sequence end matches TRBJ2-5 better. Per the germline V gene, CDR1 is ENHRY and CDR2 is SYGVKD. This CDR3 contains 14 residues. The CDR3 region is CAISESGGVETQYF. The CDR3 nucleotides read TGTGCCATCAGTGAGTCCGGGGGCGTTGAGACCCAGTACTTC.